This TCR beta chain was identified in a study of control samples from healthy donors and cancer patients (dated by TCRdb to the early 2020s). The junction shows trimming of 7 bases on V and 2 bases on J, plus 16 bases between the germline ends. The germline V gene (reference sequence) supplies CDR1 GTSNPN and CDR2 SVGIG. The CDR3 covers 14 residues, taking in both the cysteine and the phenylalanine. The only DNA kept is the CDR3, 42 bases in frame from the first base. A note on this clone: The antigen it binds to is not known. Within one base of it there is no much larger clone, and no base qualities were kept.

The library was generated by the immunoSEQ multiplex PCR assay. The source is immuneACCESS, and TCRdb retained only in-frame sequences with V and J called. Part of the clones is not carried over; for the studies checked, unresolved V genes explain less than half of this, and the remainder is unexplained. Counted in this sample were some 71,000 clones; roughly 90% of them appeared once. About 6% of the sample comes from the top ten. This sequence uses TRBV30 and TRBJ2-3; the D match is possibly TRBD1 or TRBD2, with 6 bases aligned in each. Sequenced sample: PBMCs. This TCR was recovered from a man aged 55 to 70 with colorectal cancer. The CDR3 amino acid sequence is: CASSPGGHTDTQYF. The DNA sequence is given as TGTGCCTCTTCCCCCGGGGGCCACACAGATACGCAGTATTTT.